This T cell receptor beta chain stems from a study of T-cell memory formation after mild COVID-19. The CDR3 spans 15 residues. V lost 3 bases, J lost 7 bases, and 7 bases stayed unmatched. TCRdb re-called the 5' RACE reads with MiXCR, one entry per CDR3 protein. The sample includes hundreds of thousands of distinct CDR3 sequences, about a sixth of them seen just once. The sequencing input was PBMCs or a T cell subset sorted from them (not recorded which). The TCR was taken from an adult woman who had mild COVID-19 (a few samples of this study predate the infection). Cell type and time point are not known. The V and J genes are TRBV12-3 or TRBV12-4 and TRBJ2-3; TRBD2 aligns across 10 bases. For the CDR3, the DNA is TGTGCCAGCAGTTTGGGAGCGGGGGGGTGGAATACGCAGTATTTT. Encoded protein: CASSLGAGGWNTQYF.